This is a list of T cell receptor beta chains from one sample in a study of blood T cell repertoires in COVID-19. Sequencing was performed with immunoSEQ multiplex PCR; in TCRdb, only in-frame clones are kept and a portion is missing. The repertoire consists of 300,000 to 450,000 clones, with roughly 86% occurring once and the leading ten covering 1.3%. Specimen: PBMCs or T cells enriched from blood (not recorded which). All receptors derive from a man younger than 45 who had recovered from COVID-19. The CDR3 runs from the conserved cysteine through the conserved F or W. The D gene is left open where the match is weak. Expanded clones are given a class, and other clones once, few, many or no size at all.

DNA: TGTGCCAGCAGTCTTACGAGTAACGAAGCTTTCTTT
CDR3: CASSLTSNEAFF
V: TRBV12-3/TRBV12-4
J: TRBJ1-1
D: NA
size: once

DNA: TGCGCCAGCAGCTTGACCAGCGGGGGGGCGTACACCGGGGAGCTGTTTTTT
CDR3: CASSLTSGGAYTGELFF
V: TRBV5-1
J: TRBJ2-2
D: TRBD2
size: NA

DNA: TGTGCCAGCAGCCACACAGGGGCGGTCGCTGAAGCTTTCTTT
CDR3: CASSHTGAVAEAFF
V: TRBV3-1/TRBV3-2
J: TRBJ1-1
D: TRBD1
size: NA

DNA: TGTGCCTGGAGTTCAATCGTAGAGTATGGCTACACCTTC
CDR3: CAWSSIVEYGYTF
V: TRBV30
J: TRBJ1-2
D: NA
size: NA

DNA: TGTGCCAGCACGACGGTCGGGGGGTTCTACGAGCAGTACTTC
CDR3: CASTTVGGFYEQYF
V: TRBV7-2
J: TRBJ2-7
D: TRBD2
size: NA

DNA: TGTGCCAGCAGCCACTCTGCCCCTAGGGGTGAGCAGTTCTTC
CDR3: CASSHSAPRGEQFF
V: TRBV3-1/TRBV3-2
J: TRBJ2-1
D: NA
size: NA

DNA: TGTGCCAGTAGTATGCAGGGACAGGGGACTGAGCAGTTCTTC
CDR3: CASSMQGQGTEQFF
V: TRBV19
J: TRBJ2-1
D: TRBD1
size: NA

DNA: TGTGCCTGGAGTGAGGGCCCCGGGGGGATTTCACCCCTCCACTTT
CDR3: CAWSEGPGGISPLHF
V: TRBV30
J: TRBJ1-6
D: NA
size: NA

DNA: TGCGCCAGCAGCTCGTTGACAGCGAACACTGAAGCTTTCTTT
CDR3: CASSSLTANTEAFF
V: TRBV5-1
J: TRBJ1-1
D: NA
size: NA

DNA: TGTGCCTGGAGTGTACCGGACAGCTACAATGAGCAGTTCTTC
CDR3: CAWSVPDSYNEQFF
V: TRBV30
J: TRBJ2-1
D: NA
size: NA

DNA: TGTGCCAGCAGCTCTCCCTACGAGCAGTACTTC
CDR3: CASSSPYEQYF
V: TRBV3-1/TRBV3-2
J: TRBJ2-7
D: NA
size: NA

DNA: TGTGCCATCAGTCCTATACGGAACACTGAAGCTTTCTTT
CDR3: CAISPIRNTEAFF
V: TRBV10-3
J: TRBJ1-1
D: NA
size: NA

DNA: TGTGCCAGCAGTTCAACAGGGGAGAGCTCCTACGAGCAGTACTTC
CDR3: CASSSTGESSYEQYF
V: TRBV6-2/TRBV6-3
J: TRBJ2-7
D: TRBD1
size: NA

DNA: TGTGCCAGCAGTTTATCATCAGGCTATGGCTACACCTTC
CDR3: CASSLSSGYGYTF
V: TRBV27
J: TRBJ1-2
D: NA
size: few

DNA: TGTGCCAGCAGCCGGGACAACAATCAGCCCCAGCATTTT
CDR3: CASSRDNNQPQHF
V: TRBV5-4
J: TRBJ1-5
D: NA
size: NA

DNA: TGTGCCAGCACCACAGTGAACACTGAAGCTTTCTTT
CDR3: CASTTVNTEAFF
V: TRBV18
J: TRBJ1-1
D: NA
size: NA

DNA: TGTGCCAGCAGCTCCAAGACAGGGGGGACTGAAGCTTTCTTT
CDR3: CASSSKTGGTEAFF
V: TRBV5-4
J: TRBJ1-1
D: TRBD1
size: NA

DNA: TGTGCCAGCAGTTATGAAGGACAGAACTATGGCTACACCTTC
CDR3: CASSYEGQNYGYTF
V: TRBV6-6
J: TRBJ1-2
D: NA
size: NA

DNA: TGTGCCAGTAGTGTGACTAGCGGGGCCACAGATACGCAGTATTTT
CDR3: CASSVTSGATDTQYF
V: TRBV19
J: TRBJ2-3
D: TRBD2
size: NA

DNA: TGTGCCAGCAGCTTAGACAGAGACGAAAAACTGTTTTTT
CDR3: CASSLDRDEKLFF
V: TRBV7-2
J: TRBJ1-4
D: NA
size: NA

DNA: TGTGCCAGCTCACCACAACAACACGAGCAGTACTTC
CDR3: CASSPQQHEQYF
V: TRBV18
J: TRBJ2-7
D: NA
size: NA

DNA: TGTGCCATCAGAGGGACAGAGAACACTGAAGCTTTCTTT
CDR3: CAIRGTENTEAFF
V: TRBV10-3
J: TRBJ1-1
D: TRBD1
size: NA